A single sample is the source of the 13 T cell receptor beta chains below, sequenced in a study of blood T cell repertoires in COVID-19. The repertoire was sequenced with immunoSEQ multiplex PCR; TCRdb's copy has only in-frame clones and lacks some. The data show some 72,000 clones, with approximately 90% seen just once and approximately 4.3% held by the top ten. Sequencing was done on a sample of peripheral blood. The receptors shown here come from a man aged 45 to 65 with active COVID-19.

The chain joins TRBV4-3 to TRBJ2-5; perhaps TRBD1 as D (6 bases). The germline V and J ends were trimmed by 0 bases and 4 bases, with 9 bases remaining between them. The CDR3 totals 14 residues. Germline lookup yields CDR1 LGHNA and CDR2 YSLEER. The CDR3 is CASSQDKGVETQYF. In DNA, the CDR3 is TGCGCCAGCAGCCAAGATAAGGGGGTAGAGACCCAGTACTTC.

J is TRBJ1-2 and V is TRBV5-4, with a weak D call TRBD1 (6 bases). CDR3 size: 15 residues. V was trimmed by 3 bases and J by 4 bases, leaving 16 bases between them. Per the germline V gene, CDR1 is SGHNT and CDR2 is YYREEE (reference sequence). As DNA, the CDR3 is TGTGCCAGCAGCTCCGGTACAGGGCCAATCTATGGCTACACCTTC. This encodes CASSSGTGPIYGYTF.

V usage is TRBV9 and J usage is TRBJ2-1, with a possible D match to TRBD2 (5 bases). V lost 3 bases and J 7 bases, leaving 8 bases between the germline ends. Per the germline V gene, CDR1 is SGDLS and CDR2 is YYNGEE. This CDR3 comprises 12 residues. The DNA for the CDR3 is TGTGCCAGCAGCGGAAGGAGGAATGAGCAGTTCTTC. Protein sequence: CASSGRRNEQFF. Based on the CDR3 plus reference TRBV9 and TRBJ2-1, the full variable domain is DSGVTQTPKHLITATGQRVTLRCSPRSGDLSVYWYQQSLDQGLQFLIQYYNGEERAKGNILERFSAQQFPDLHSELNLSSLELGDSALYFCASSGRRNEQFFGPGTRLTVL.

The chain combines TRBV18 with TRBJ2-6, with a tentative D call TRBD1 (6 bases). Germline CDR1 KGHSH, CDR2 LQKENI. V was clipped by 3 bases and J by 8 bases, with 20 bases between them. This CDR3 has 17 residues. CDR3 sequence: CASSPPLAQGRTNVLTF. CDR3 bases: TGTGCCAGCTCACCCCCTCTGGCACAGGGTAGGACCAACGTCCTGACTTTC. The full variable domain, completed using reference TRBV18 and TRBJ2-6, is NAGVMQNPRHLVRRRGQEARLRCSPMKGHSHVYWYRQLPEEGLKFMVYLQKENIIDESGMPKERFSAEFPKEGPSILRIQQVVRGDSAAYFCASSPPLAQGRTNVLTFGAGSRLTVL.

The rearrangement uses TRBV6-5 and TRBJ2-2; 9 bases are shared with TRBD1. Germline loops: CDR1 MNHEY, CDR2 SVGAGI. V shed 8 bases, J shed 4 bases, and the junction held 5 bases outside the gene matches. This CDR3 has 14 amino acids. This CDR3 reads CASARDRATGELFF. CDR3 coding DNA: TGTGCCAGCGCCAGGGACAGGGCCACCGGGGAGCTGTTTTTT.

The chain recombines TRBV19 with TRBJ2-7, with TRBD1 matching 7 bases. The CDR3 spans 14 residues. Germline V gives CDR1 LNHDA, CDR2 SQIVND (reference sequence). V trimming: 4 bases; J trimming: 6 bases; junction bases outside the gene matches: 9. CDR3 sequence reads: CASSTGTALGEQYF. CDR3 DNA sequence: TGTGCCAGTAGTACAGGGACAGCCTTGGGCGAGCAGTACTTC.

This clone was picked up one time. This chain links TRBV27 with TRBJ2-6; D unresolved. CDR3 length: 14 residues. The V end was cut by 3 bases, the J end by 0 bases, with 3 bases between. The germline CDR1 and CDR2 sequences are MNHEY and SMNVEV (reference sequence). The CDR3 protein is CASSLSSGANVLTF. Here the CDR3 DNA reads TGTGCCAGCAGTTTGAGCTCTGGGGCCAACGTCCTGACTTTC.

The chain is built from TRBV5-1 and TRBJ2-3; a possible D gene is TRBD1 (6 bases). V lost 4 bases and J lost 4, with 13 bases in between. Germline V gene sequence: CDR1 SGHRS, CDR2 YFSETQ. The CDR3 spans 14 residues. This CDR3 is CASSNWDNPDTQYF. CDR3 DNA sequence: TGCGCCAGCAGCAATTGGGACAACCCAGATACGCAGTATTTT. Together with reference TRBV5-1 and TRBJ2-3, the CDR3 gives the full variable domain: KAGVTQTPRYLIKTRGQQVTLSCSPISGHRSVSWYQQTPGQGLQFLFEYFSETQRNKGNFPGRFSGRQFSNSRSEMNVSTLELGDSALYLCASSNWDNPDTQYFGPGTRLTVL.

The V and J genes are TRBV10-3 and TRBJ2-1, with TRBD1 as a possible D gene (6 bases). Germline CDR1 and CDR2: ENHRY and SYGVKD. V was trimmed by 6 bases and J by 0 bases, leaving 12 bases between them. The CDR3 runs 15 residues. CDR3 nucleotides: TGTGCCATCAGCCCAGACAGGAGCTCCTACAATGAGCAGTTCTTC. Protein product: CAISPDRSSYNEQFF.

CDR3 DNA: TGTGCCAGCAGTCGTAGCTGGAGCGCCTACAATGAGCAGTTCTTC. Encoded protein: CASSRSWSAYNEQFF. The chain has TRBV6-5 and TRBJ2-1; D gene ambiguous. Germline-derived CDR1 and CDR2 are MNHEY and SVGAGI. V gave up 5 bases and J gave up 2 bases, with 13 bases separating them. The CDR3 is 15 amino acids.

The chain employs TRBV7-3 and TRBJ1-1; D is possibly TRBD1 (5 bases). Germline loops: CDR1 SGHTA, CDR2 FQGTGA. The CDR3 sequence is 13 residues long. Trimming stripped 3 bases from V and 5 bases from J, with 10 bases between. The CDR3 region is CASSFQGFTEAFF. CDR3 sequence (DNA): TGTGCCAGCAGCTTCCAGGGTTTTACTGAAGCTTTCTTT.

The chain recombines TRBV7-9 with TRBJ2-3; TRBD1 agrees at 9 bases. Looked up from germline, CDR1 is SEHNR and CDR2 is FQNEAQ (reference sequence). The CDR3 has 17 amino acids. Trimming took 4 bases from V and 4 from J; bases not matched to a gene: 12. For the CDR3, the DNA is TGTGCCAGCAGCTCATGGACAGGGGTTATTCCGGCAGATACGCAGTATTTT. It codes for CASSSWTGVIPADTQYF. Full variable domain (rest looked up from reference TRBV7-9 and TRBJ2-3): DTGVSQNPRHKITKRGQNVTFRCDPISEHNRLYWYRQTLGQGPEFLTYFQNEAQLEKSRLLSDRFSAERPKGSFSTLEIQRTEQGDSAMYLCASSSWTGVIPADTQYFGPGTRLTVL.

This rearrangement joins TRBV5-1 to TRBJ1-1; no firm D call. Trimming took off 1 base at V and 1 base at J, with 5 bases between the two ends. CDR3 length: 13 residues. The V gene's germline CDR1 is SGHRS and CDR2 YFSETQ. The CDR3 coding sequence is TGCGCCAGCAGCTTGCGCGGGAACACTGAAGCTTTCTTT. It specifies CASSLRGNTEAFF. The variable domain in full, with the rest retrieved from reference TRBV5-1 and TRBJ1-1, is KAGVTQTPRYLIKTRGQQVTLSCSPISGHRSVSWYQQTPGQGLQFLFEYFSETQRNKGNFPGRFSGRQFSNSRSEMNVSTLELGDSALYLCASSLRGNTEAFFGQGTRLTVV.